Listed here is a single TCR beta chain. Its recognized antigen is unknown. One base away there is no much larger clone; base qualities are not given. The data were taken from a study of cytomegalovirus exposure and HLA in healthy donors (dated by TCRdb to about 2017). Looking at the study overall: An earlier analysis of roughly 630 of the donors reported 250 to 300 Gb of sequence data and 117 million unique TCR beta sequences from 150 million to 200 million T cells. In addition to the first cohort of 500 to 850 subjects, a separate validation cohort of around 110 different subjects was used. The study combined high-throughput TCR immunosequencing, statistical association of individual TCRs with disease status, and machine learning to predict cytomegalovirus infection status. Four to six DR-DQ haplotypes were handled as single units for association and clustering because linkage in the cohort was strong. Both class I and class II loci were covered by HLA typing, at four-digit resolution. In the later analysis, no new phenotypic data were used to find candidate immune exposures; instead, reliance was placed on TCR beta sequences and their occurrence across donors. On average, 235,054 unique TCR beta nucleotide sequences were sequenced per donor among some 420 genotyped donors of the cohort, with roughly 19% of those sequences being non-productive. All discovery cohort repertoires had been generated on a single sequencing platform. In a later genetic analysis, genome-wide SNP genotypes for about 65% of the 666 donors were used, and that subset was treated as a discovery cohort. An earlier analysis of 587 of the donors applied high-throughput TCR beta sequencing to assess whether each TCR beta V gene segment acted as functional or pseudogenic. Donor age, sex, ethnicity and CMV serostatus were compiled together with the repertoire data. Using immunosequencing, the study profiled T cell repertoires from about 610 subjects and related those repertoires to cytomegalovirus serostatus. The genetic ancestry cluster associated with self-reported Caucasian donors included 81% of the 350 to 500 genotyped donors. About 330 gigabases of sequencing data and approximately 92 million unique TCR sequences made up an early release that covered over 550 HLA-typed donors. The number of donors typed differed by locus, with about 629-630 for A, B, C, DRB1 and DQB1, roughly 520 for DQA1, 600 to 610 for DPA1, and around 460 for DPB1. To study patterns of TCR occurrence, a later analysis re-analyzed previously published TCR beta repertoires from 666 donors and added high-resolution HLA genotyping. The study aimed to test whether signatures of past pathogen exposure could be identified by cataloging public T cell receptors.

V is pared back by 5 bases and J by 0 bases, with 13 bases lying between the germline termini. Measured from the cysteine to the phenylalanine, the CDR3 is 15 residues long. Of the read, only the CDR3 DNA is kept; its 45 bases are in frame from base 1. Sequences MNHEY (CDR1) and SVGAGI (CDR2) are obtained from the germline V gene. Receptor libraries were prepared by the immunoSEQ multiplex PCR assay. For the multiplex PCR, a mixture combining 60 forward primers for TCR Vbeta segments and 13 reverse primers for TCR Jbeta segments was used. The CDR3 region of rearranged TCR beta genes was amplified from genomic DNA with a multiplex PCR assay. On the Illumina HiSeq System, the amplified TCR beta libraries were sequenced as 87-base-pair reads. Regarding the original processing steps: A later analysis counted approximately 74 million unique TCR beta chains across the 650 to 800 repertoires, and 10 million to 12 million of these chains were shared by at least two donors. Raw reads were error-corrected and collapsed into unique sequences with a nearest-neighbor algorithm that merged closely related sequences to remove PCR and sequencing errors. CDR3 sequences were aligned to IMGT reference sequences to assign V, D and J gene segments. Each retained sequence needed at least a six-nucleotide match to both a V gene segment and a J gene segment. Rearrangements were classified as productive when the CDR3 lacked stop codons and remained in frame with V and J, and all other rearrangements were classified as non-productive. CDR3 was defined by IMGT convention, running from the second conserved V-encoded cysteine to the conserved J-encoded phenylalanine. Sequences without an unambiguous match to a single V gene segment were excluded from the earlier analysis of approximately 560 of the donors. In an earlier analysis of 450 to 700 of the donors, V segments were called functional above 56.7% productive rearrangements and were called segregating when the between-donor standard deviation exceeded 5%. A statistical classification framework was built for diagnosing cytomegalovirus status from the catalog of TCR beta chain sequences. A later analysis assigned V and J genes by comparing TCR nucleotide sequences with IMGT/GENE-DB human TR gene sequences. A later analysis assigned CDR3 sequences and most-parsimonious VDJ recombination scenarios with the TCRdist pipeline. In a later analysis, every TCR beta chain was defined by the combination of its CDR3 amino acid sequence and its V-gene family, and reads without a unique V-gene family were dropped. A later analysis removed over 500 highly shared, low-generation-probability nucleotide sequences to deal with suspected cross-contamination and a sequencing artifact. A later analysis calculated a clonal expansion index for each public chain from normalized within-repertoire ranks of inferred template counts. In a later analysis, generation probabilities were computed using a VDJ recombination model fitted to out-of-frame rearrangements, and the results were checked against IGoR. A later analysis scored TCR-TCR, TCR-HLA and TCR-CMV co-occurrence with hypergeometric tests, applying a repertoire-size bias correction to TCR pairs. False discovery rates were estimated in a later analysis by permuting HLA or CMV assignments 20 times. In a later analysis, co-occurring TCRs were grouped using DBSCAN, and TCRdist sequence similarity was added for clustering within HLA-allele-positive subsets. Co-occurrence clustering excluded repertoires with fewer than 30,000 or more than 120,000 public chains, plus five with anomalous nucleotide sharing. TCRdb limited this immuneACCESS table to in-frame rearrangements with V and J called. A share of clones is missing; checked studies link under half to unresolved V genes, and the rest is unexplained. V and J calls and clone size are as listed in that table; D and trimming were resolved from the DNA. Across this sample there are more than 150,000 clones, with about 80% seen only once. The ten largest clones take up 1.5% to 1.9% of the sample.

General findings and caveats noted by the study authors: The classifier was reported to diagnose cytomegalovirus status with high specificity and sensitivity in both the original cohort and the validation cohort. A further reported finding was that TCR beta sequences accurately predicted the HLA-A and HLA-B alleles for most subjects in the first cohort. Correlated functional status among segregating V segments might be attributable to linkage disequilibrium, but an unknown experimental factor could not be ruled out. In a later analysis, most CMV-associated TCR beta chains were found to appear HLA-restricted, with HLA associations seemingly driven largely by CMV exposure. A later analysis found that HLA-associated TCR beta chains were more clonally expanded and had lower generation probabilities than equally common non-associated chains. In a later analysis, several top co-occurrence clusters were reported to appear linked to parvovirus B19, influenza, CMV and Epstein-Barr virus. Because HLA typing was missing for some donors at each locus, association tests included only the typed subset. The authors suggested that the approach could potentially be generalized to other disease states and immunological phenotypes. A later genetic analysis associated a missense DCLRE1C variant with V-gene and J-gene trimming of TCR beta chains, and an independent cohort replicated the association. The study listed 150 to 200 TCR beta chains as associated with cytomegalovirus. Immune exposure information for the cohort was limited to CMV serostatus. In this cohort, only TCR beta chains were sequenced, and detectable features were limited by the absence of alpha or paired-chain data. In an earlier analysis of some 640 of the donors, most TCR beta V segments were observed in productive rearrangements about 90% or about 30% of the time, broadly matching IMGT annotations. In vitro tests confirmed that a few of the cytomegalovirus-associated TCR beta chains recognize cytomegalovirus antigens. The earlier analysis of about 600 of the donors excluded some 15 rarely observed V segments, including chromosome 9 orphons, because counts were too low. Some IMGT-functional V segments, including TRBV6-2 and TRBV6-3, could not be told apart with the 87-base-pair reads, so those segments were excluded. Most TCR sequences were seen in very few donors, while some public TCRs were found in many individuals. According to a later genetic analysis, donors in an Asian-associated ancestry cluster had fewer N-insertions in productive TCRs than the roughly 660-donor mean. A cluster of highly shared sequence variants was judged likely to be a technical artifact of the sequencing pipeline. At a false discovery rate of 0.05, a later analysis linked 16,000 or so TCR beta sequences to specific HLA alleles. In a later analysis, the rate of TCR association differed among HLA loci, with DRB1 alleles having the most associated TCRs and HLA-C alleles having the fewest. Assigning TCR associations to individual alleles was difficult when HLA alleles, especially DR and DQ, strongly co-occurred. Presence/absence analyses assumed roughly uniform sequencing depth across donors, an assumption that may not hold.

In total, fewer than 750 healthy bone marrow donors made up the cohort. All cohort members were sampled while nominally healthy, although unrecorded immune exposures were likely present. The donor tested CMV seronegative and was one of the 352 seronegative cohort members. A peripheral blood sample was provided by each donor, and peripheral blood mononuclear cells were used for TCR beta sequencing. Genomic DNA extraction from the blood cell samples was performed with the Qiagen DNeasy Blood Extraction Kit. Recombination joined TRBV6-5 with TRBJ1-1; 5 matching bases give a weak D call of TRBD1. The clonotype comes from a man aged 40-49 years in good health and CMV-seronegative. The source material was PBMCs. The nucleotide sequence reads as follows: TGTGCCAGCAGTGCCAGGGCGAGCTTGAACACTGAAGCTTTCTTT. Its protein is CASSARASLNTEAFF.